This TCR beta chain stems from a study of cytomegalovirus exposure and HLA in healthy donors. Turning to the study itself: Unique TCRs from HLA-typed donors, 80 million to 100 million of them, were held in an early data release.

The V gene end was trimmed by 0 bases and the J gene end by 0 bases; junction bases not matched to a gene: 2. Germline assignment: CDR1 MGHRA and CDR2 YSYEKL. This CDR3 contains 16 residues. This clone is a singleton in its sample. Other DNA variants within this sample encode the same CDR3. PCR amplification relied on 60 Vbeta primers (plus 13 Jbeta primers). Here immunoSEQ multiplex PCR was the method, and the copy in TCRdb shows in-frame clones only, minus some. The data contain around 110,000 clones, 70% to 80% of them seen just once; the ten biggest clones take up 2.5% to 3%. This TCR came from a woman aged 18-30 years in good health and CMV-seropositive. The chain has TRBV4-1 and TRBJ2-7, with 10 bases identical to TRBD1. The specimen sequenced was PBMCs. CDR3 residues: CASSQDRTGGSYEQYF. The DNA for the CDR3 is TGCGCCAGCAGCCAAGACCGGACAGGGGGCTCCTACGAGCAGTACTTC.